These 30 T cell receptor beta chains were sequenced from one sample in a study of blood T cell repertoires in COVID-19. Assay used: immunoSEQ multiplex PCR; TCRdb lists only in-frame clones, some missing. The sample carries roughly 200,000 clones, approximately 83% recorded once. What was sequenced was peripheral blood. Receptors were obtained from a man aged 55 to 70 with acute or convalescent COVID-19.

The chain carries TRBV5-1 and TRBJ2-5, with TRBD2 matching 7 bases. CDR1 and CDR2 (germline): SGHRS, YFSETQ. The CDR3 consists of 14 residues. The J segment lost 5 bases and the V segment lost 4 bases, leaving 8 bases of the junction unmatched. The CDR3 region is CASSLGLGWETQYF. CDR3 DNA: TGCGCCAGCAGCCTCGGACTAGGGTGGGAGACCCAGTACTTC.

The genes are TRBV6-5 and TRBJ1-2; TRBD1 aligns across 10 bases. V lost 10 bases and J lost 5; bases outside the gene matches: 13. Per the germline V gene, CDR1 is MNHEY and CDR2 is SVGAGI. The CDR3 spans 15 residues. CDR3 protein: CATAPGTGDWYGYTF. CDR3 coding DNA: TGTGCCACAGCACCAGGGACAGGGGATTGGTATGGCTACACCTTC.

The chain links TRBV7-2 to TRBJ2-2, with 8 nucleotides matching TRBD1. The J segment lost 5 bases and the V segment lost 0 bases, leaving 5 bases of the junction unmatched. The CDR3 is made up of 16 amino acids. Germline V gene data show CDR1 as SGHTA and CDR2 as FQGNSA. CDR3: CASSLAITGGTGELFF. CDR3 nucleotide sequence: TGTGCCAGCAGCTTAGCGATTACAGGGGGGACCGGGGAGCTGTTTTTT.

In DNA, the CDR3 is TGTGCCAGCAGTAAGGCGGGAGATACGCAGTATTTT. It translates to CASSKAGDTQYF. The chain links TRBV7-2 to TRBJ2-3; perhaps TRBD2 as D (5 bases). The CDR3 length is 12 residues. Per germline, CDR1 SGHTA and CDR2 FQGNSA. Trimming took 6 bases from V and 5 from J, leaving 9 bases between them.

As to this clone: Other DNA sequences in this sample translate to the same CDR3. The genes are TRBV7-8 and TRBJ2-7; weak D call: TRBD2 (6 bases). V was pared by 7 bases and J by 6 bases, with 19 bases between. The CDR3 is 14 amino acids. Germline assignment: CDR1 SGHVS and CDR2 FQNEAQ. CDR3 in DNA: TGTGCCAGCATCCAGACGGGGGTGGGTCGCGAGCAGTACTTC. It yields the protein CASIQTGVGREQYF.

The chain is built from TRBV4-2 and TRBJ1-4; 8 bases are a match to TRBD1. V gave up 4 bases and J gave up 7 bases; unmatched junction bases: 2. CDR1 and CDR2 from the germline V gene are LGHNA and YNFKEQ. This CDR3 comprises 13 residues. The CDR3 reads CASSRGQGEKLFF. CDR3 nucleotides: TGTGCCAGCAGCCGCGGACAGGGTGAAAAACTGTTTTTT.

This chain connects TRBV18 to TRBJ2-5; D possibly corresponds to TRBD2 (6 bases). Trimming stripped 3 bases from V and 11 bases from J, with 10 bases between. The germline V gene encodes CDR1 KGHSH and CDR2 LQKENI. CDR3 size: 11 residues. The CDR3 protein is CASSPGLYQYF. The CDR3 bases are TGTGCCAGCTCACCGGGACTTTATCAGTACTTC. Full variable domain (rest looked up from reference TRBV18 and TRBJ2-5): NAGVMQNPRHLVRRRGQEARLRCSPMKGHSHVYWYRQLPEEGLKFMVYLQKENIIDESGMPKERFSAEFPKEGPSILRIQQVVRGDSAAYFCASSPGLYQYFGPGTRLLVL.

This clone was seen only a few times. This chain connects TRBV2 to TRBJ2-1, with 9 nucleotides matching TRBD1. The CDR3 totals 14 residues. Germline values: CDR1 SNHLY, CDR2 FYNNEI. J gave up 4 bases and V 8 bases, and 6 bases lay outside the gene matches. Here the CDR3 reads CASSGQGFYNEQFF. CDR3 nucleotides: TGTGCCAGCTCGGGACAGGGCTTTTACAATGAGCAGTTCTTC.

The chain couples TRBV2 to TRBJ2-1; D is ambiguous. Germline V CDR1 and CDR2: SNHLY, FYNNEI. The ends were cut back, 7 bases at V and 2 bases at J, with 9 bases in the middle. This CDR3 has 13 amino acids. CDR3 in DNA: TGTGCCAGCACAGAAAATACCTACAATGAGCAGTTCTTC. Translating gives CASTENTYNEQFF.

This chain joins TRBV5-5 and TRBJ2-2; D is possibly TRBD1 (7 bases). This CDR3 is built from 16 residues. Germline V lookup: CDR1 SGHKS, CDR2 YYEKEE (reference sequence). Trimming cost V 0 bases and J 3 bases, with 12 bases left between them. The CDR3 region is CASSLDGGGYTGELFF. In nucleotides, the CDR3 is TGTGCCAGCAGCTTGGACGGAGGGGGCTACACCGGGGAGCTGTTTTTT.

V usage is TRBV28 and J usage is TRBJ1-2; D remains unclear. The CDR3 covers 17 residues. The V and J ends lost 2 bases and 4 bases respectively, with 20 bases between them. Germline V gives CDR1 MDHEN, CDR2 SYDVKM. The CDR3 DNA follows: TGTGCCAGCAGTTTAGGTGAGGGCAGTCCTTCCCTCTATGGCTACACCTTC. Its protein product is CASSLGEGSPSLYGYTF.

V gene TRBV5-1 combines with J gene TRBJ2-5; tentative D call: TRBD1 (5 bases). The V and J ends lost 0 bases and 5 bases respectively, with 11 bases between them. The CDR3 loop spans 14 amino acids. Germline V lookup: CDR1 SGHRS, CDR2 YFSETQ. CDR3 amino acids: CASSLARVGETQYF. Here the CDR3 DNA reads TGCGCCAGCAGCTTGGCCAGGGTAGGGGAGACCCAGTACTTC.

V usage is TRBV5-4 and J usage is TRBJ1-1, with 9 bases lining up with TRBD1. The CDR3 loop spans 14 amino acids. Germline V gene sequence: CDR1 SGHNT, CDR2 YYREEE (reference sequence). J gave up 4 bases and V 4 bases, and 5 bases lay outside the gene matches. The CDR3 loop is CASSKQGAGTEAFF. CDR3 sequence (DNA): TGTGCCAGCAGCAAACAGGGGGCGGGCACTGAAGCTTTCTTT.

The CDR3 is CASSYFRDRGNYEQYF. The DNA for the CDR3 is TGTGCCAGCAGTTACTTCCGGGACAGGGGGAACTACGAGCAGTACTTC. The chain has TRBV6-5 and TRBJ2-7; 11 bases line up with TRBD1. The V and J ends lost 1 base and 3 bases, in that order; junction bases with no gene match: 5. CDR3 size: 16 residues. Germline V gene sequence: CDR1 MNHEY, CDR2 SVGAGI.

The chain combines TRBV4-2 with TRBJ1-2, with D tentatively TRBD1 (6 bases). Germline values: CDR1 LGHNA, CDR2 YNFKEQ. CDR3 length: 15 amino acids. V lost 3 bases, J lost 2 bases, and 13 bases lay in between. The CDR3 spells CASSHPPTGNYGYTF. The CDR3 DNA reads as TGTGCCAGCAGCCACCCTCCCACAGGGAACTATGGCTACACCTTC.

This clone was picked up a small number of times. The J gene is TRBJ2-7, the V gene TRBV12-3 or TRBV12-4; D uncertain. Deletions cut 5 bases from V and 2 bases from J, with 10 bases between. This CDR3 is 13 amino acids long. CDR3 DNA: TGTGCCAGCAGTCCGACAACGACCTACGAGCAGTACTTC. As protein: CASSPTTTYEQYF.

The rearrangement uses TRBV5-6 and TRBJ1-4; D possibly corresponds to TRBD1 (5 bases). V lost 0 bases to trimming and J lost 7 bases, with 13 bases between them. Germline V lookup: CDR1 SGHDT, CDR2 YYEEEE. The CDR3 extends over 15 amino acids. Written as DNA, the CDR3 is TGTGCCAGCAGCTTGGCGAGCAGGGTTCGTGAAAAACTGTTTTTT. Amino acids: CASSLASRVREKLFF.

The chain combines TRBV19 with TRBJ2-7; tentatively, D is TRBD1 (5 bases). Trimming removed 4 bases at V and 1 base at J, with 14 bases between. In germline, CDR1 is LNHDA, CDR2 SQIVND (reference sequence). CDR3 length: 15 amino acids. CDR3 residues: CASSTQGVQSYEQYF. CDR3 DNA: TGTGCCAGTAGTACCCAGGGTGTACAATCCTACGAGCAGTACTTC.

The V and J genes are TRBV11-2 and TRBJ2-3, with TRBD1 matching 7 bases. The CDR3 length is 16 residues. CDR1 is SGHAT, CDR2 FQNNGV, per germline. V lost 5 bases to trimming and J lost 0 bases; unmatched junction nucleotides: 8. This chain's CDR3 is CASSPSGGTSTDTQYF. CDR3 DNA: TGTGCCAGCAGCCCTTCAGGGGGTACCAGCACAGATACGCAGTATTTT.

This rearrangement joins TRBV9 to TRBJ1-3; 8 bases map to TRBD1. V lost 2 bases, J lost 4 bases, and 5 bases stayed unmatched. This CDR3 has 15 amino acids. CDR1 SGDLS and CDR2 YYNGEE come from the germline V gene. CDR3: CASSVSQGAGNTIYF. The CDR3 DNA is TGTGCCAGCAGCGTGTCGCAGGGGGCAGGAAACACCATATATTTT.

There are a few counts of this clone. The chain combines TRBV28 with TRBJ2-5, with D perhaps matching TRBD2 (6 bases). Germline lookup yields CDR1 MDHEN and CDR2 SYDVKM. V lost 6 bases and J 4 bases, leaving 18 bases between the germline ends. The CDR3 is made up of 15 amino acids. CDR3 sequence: CASRLPGLGGETQYF. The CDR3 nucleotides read TGTGCCAGCAGACTACCGGGTCTCGGGGGAGAGACCCAGTACTTC.

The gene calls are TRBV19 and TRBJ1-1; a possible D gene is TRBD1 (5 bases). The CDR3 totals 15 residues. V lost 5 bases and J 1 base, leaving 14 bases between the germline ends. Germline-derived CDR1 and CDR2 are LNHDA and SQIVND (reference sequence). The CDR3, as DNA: TGTGCCAGTAGTCTCACCAGTCAGGGGAACACTGAAGCTTTCTTT. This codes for CASSLTSQGNTEAFF.

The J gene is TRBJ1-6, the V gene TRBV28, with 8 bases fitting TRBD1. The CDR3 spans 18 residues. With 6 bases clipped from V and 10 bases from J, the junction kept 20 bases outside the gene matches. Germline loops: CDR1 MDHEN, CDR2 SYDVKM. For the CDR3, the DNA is TGTGCCAGCAGCCGGACAGGGACAATCGGGGACGTAGGATCACCCCTCCACTTT. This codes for CASSRTGTIGDVGSPLHF.

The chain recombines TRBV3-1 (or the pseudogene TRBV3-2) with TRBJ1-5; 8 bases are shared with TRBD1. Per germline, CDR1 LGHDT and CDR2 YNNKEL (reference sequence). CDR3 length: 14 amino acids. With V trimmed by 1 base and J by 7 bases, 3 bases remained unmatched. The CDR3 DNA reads TGTGCCAGCAGCCAAGGACAGGGGCTACAGCCCCAGCATTTT. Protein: CASSQGQGLQPQHF.

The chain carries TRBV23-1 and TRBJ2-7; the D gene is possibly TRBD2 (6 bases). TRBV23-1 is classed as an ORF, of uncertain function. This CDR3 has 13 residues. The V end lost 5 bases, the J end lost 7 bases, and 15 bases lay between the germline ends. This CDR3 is CASSKTGVREQYF. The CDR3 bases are TGCGCCAGCAGTAAAACGGGAGTTCGAGAGCAGTACTTC.

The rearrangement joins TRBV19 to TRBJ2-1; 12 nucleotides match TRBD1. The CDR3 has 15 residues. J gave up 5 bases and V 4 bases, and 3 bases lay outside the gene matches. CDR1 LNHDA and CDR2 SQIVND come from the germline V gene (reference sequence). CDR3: CASSRDRGLDNEQFF. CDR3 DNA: TGTGCCAGTAGTAGGGACAGGGGGCTCGACAATGAGCAGTTCTTC.

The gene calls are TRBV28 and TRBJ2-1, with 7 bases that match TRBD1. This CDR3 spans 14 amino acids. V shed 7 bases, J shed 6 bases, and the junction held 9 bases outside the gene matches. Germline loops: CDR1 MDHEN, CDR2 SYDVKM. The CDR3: CASINRGPRNEQFF. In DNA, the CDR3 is TGTGCCAGCATTAACAGGGGCCCTCGCAATGAGCAGTTCTTC.

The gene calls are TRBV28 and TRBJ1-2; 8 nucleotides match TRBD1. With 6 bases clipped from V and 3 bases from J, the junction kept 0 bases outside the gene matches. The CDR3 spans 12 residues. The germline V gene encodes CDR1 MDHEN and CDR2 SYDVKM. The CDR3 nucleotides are TGTGCCAGCAGGACAGGGGACTATGGCTACACCTTC. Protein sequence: CASRTGDYGYTF.

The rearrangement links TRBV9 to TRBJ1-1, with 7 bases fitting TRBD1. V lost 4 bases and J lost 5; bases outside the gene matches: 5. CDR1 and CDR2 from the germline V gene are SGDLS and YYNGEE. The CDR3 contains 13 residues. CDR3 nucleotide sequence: TGTGCCAGCAGCCCAGGGGGGCGAACTGAAGCTTTCTTT. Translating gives CASSPGGRTEAFF.

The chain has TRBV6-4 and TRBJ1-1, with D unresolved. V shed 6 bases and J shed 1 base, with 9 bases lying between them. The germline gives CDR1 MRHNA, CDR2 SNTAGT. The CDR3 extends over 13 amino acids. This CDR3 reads CASSTDSNTEAFF. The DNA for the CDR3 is TGTGCCAGCAGCACAGATTCGAACACTGAAGCTTTCTTT.